The present TCR beta chain was sequenced within a study of T cell responses to AZD1222 COVID-19 vaccine. Study summary: Combined were second doses at about 4 or about 12 weeks. Study-level points and caveats: It was only after the peak T cell response that any repertoires were sampled. The study reported that nearly half of spike-specific TCRs target unmutated variant regions. Most donors were white British and more were female, and clonal diversity was possibly underestimated.

This CDR3 spans 14 amino acids. Trimming took 4 bases from V and 7 from J; bases not matched to a gene: 9. Germline lookup yields CDR1 LNHNV and CDR2 YYDKDF (reference sequence). Note on this clone: What it recognizes is unknown.

Profiled with immunoSEQ multiplex PCR; TCRdb holds only in-frame clones, not every one. The sample consists of a few hundred thousand clones, approximately 95% of them appearing once. J is TRBJ2-5 and V is TRBV15; TRBD1 agrees at 7 bases. The TCR originated in an adult in good health. The sample consisted of peripheral blood, taken on day 0 of AZD1222 vaccination. CDR3 nucleotides: TGTGCCACCAGCACAGGTGACAGGGTGGGGACCCAGTACTTC. It specifies CATSTGDRVGTQYF. Full variable domain (remainder filled in from reference TRBV15 and TRBJ2-5): DAMVIQNPRYQVTQFGKPVTLSCSQTLNHNVMYWYQQKSSQAPKLLFHYYDKDFNNEADTPDNFQSRRPNTSFCFLDIRSPGLGDTAMYLCATSTGDRVGTQYFGPGTRLLVL.